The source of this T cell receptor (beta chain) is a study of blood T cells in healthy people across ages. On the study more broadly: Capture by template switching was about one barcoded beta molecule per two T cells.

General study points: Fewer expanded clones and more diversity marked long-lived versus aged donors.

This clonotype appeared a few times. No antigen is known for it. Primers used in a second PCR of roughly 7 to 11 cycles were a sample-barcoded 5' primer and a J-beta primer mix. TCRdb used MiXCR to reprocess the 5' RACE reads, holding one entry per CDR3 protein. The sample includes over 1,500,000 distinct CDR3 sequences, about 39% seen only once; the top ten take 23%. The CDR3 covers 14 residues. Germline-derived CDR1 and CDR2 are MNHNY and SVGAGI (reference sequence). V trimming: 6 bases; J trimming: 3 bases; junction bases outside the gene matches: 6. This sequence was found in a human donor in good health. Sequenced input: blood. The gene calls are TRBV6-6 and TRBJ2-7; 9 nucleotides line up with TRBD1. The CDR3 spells CASRDRGSFYEQYF. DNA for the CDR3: TGTGCCAGCAGAGACAGGGGGAGCTTCTACGAGCAGTACTTC.